This is a list of T cell receptor beta chains from one sample in a study of blood T cell repertoires in COVID-19. The repertoire was sequenced with immunoSEQ multiplex PCR; TCRdb's copy has only in-frame clones and lacks some. The sample includes roughly 40,000 clones, approximately 81% of them seen just once. The sample taken for sequencing was peripheral blood. The source is a man older than 75 with active or convalescent COVID-19. Each CDR3 is given with its conserved first and last residue. The order of the fields is CDR3 protein, CDR3 DNA, clone size, D gene, V gene, J gene. A D gene is named only where the DNA matches it firmly. Expanded clones get a size class; other rows say once, few or many, or leave the size out.

CDR3: CASSSSGKRNEQFF
DNA: TGTGCCAGCAGTTCTAGCGGGAAAAGGAATGAGCAGTTCTTC
size: -
D: TRBD2
V: TRBV6-2/TRBV6-3
J: TRBJ2-1

CDR3: CASSLSGGNNSPLHF
DNA: TGTGCCAGCAGCTTAAGTGGCGGGAATAATTCACCCCTCCACTTT
size: -
D: -
V: TRBV7-3
J: TRBJ1-6

CDR3: CASQNGAEETQYF
DNA: TGTGCCAGCCAAAATGGGGCCGAAGAGACCCAGTACTTC
size: -
D: -
V: TRBV7-9
J: TRBJ2-5

CDR3: CASSLRRLAARSGANVLTF
DNA: TGTGCCAGCAGCTTACGTCGTCTAGCGGCACGCTCTGGGGCCAACGTCCTGACTTTC
size: -
D: TRBD2
V: TRBV11-2
J: TRBJ2-6

CDR3: CASSLYMLDGTGFNTEAFF
DNA: TGTGCCAGCAGCTTATACATGTTGGATGGGACAGGGTTTAACACTGAAGCTTTCTTT
size: -
D: TRBD1
V: TRBV7-6
J: TRBJ1-1

CDR3: CASSYSGPTGTQYF
DNA: TGTGCCAGCAGTTACTCCGGCCCGACGGGTACGCAGTATTTT
size: -
D: -
V: TRBV6-6
J: TRBJ2-3

CDR3: CASSLVLLAGANNEQFF
DNA: TGTGCCAGCAGCTTGGTCTTACTAGCGGGTGCAAACAATGAGCAGTTCTTC
size: -
D: TRBD2
V: TRBV5-4
J: TRBJ2-1

CDR3: CASSLNWGRETQYF
DNA: TGTGCCAGCAGCTTAAACTGGGGCCGGGAGACCCAGTACTTC
size: once
D: -
V: TRBV5-4
J: TRBJ2-5

CDR3: CASSQGSGLAYEQYF
DNA: TGTGCCAGCAGCCAAGGGTCGGGACTAGCCTACGAGCAGTACTTC
size: -
D: TRBD2
V: TRBV4-2
J: TRBJ2-7

CDR3: CASNPGSATDTQYF
DNA: TGTGCCAGCAACCCCGGGAGCGCCACAGATACGCAGTATTTT
size: -
D: -
V: TRBV7-9
J: TRBJ2-3

CDR3: CASSQDRGGTQYF
DNA: TGTGCCAGCAGCCAAGACCGGGGGGGTACGCAGTATTTT
size: -
D: TRBD2
V: TRBV3-1/TRBV3-2
J: TRBJ2-3

CDR3: CASSLVRLAVNNEQFF
DNA: TGTGCCAGCAGCTTGGTTCGTCTAGCGGTCAACAATGAGCAGTTCTTC
size: few
D: TRBD2
V: TRBV5-6
J: TRBJ2-1

CDR3: CASSLSPSGANTGELFF
DNA: TGTGCCAGCAGCTTAAGCCCTTCGGGAGCGAACACCGGGGAGCTGTTTTTT
size: -
D: -
V: TRBV11-3
J: TRBJ2-2

CDR3: CASSQEFRGWDADPLHF
DNA: TGCGCCAGCAGCCAAGAATTTCGGGGGTGGGACGCCGATCCCCTCCACTTT
size: -
D: -
V: TRBV4-3
J: TRBJ1-6

CDR3: CASSQTGGGGQETQYF
DNA: TGTGCCAGCAGCCAAACGGGAGGGGGGGGACAAGAGACCCAGTACTTC
size: -
D: TRBD2
V: TRBV3-1/TRBV3-2
J: TRBJ2-5

CDR3: CASSPSPGSARDTQYF
DNA: TGTGCCAGCAGCCCTTCCCCAGGCTCCGCACGAGATACGCAGTATTTT
size: once
D: -
V: TRBV7-7
J: TRBJ2-3

CDR3: CASSLRTGFVNEQFF
DNA: TGTGCCAGCAGCTTGCGGACAGGGTTTGTCAATGAGCAGTTCTTC
size: once
D: TRBD1
V: TRBV5-5
J: TRBJ2-1

CDR3: CSVDTVNYGYTF
DNA: TGCAGCGTGGACACCGTGAACTATGGCTACACCTTC
size: -
D: -
V: TRBV29-1
J: TRBJ1-2

CDR3: CASGYTGLETQYF
DNA: TGTGCTAGTGGTTACACAGGGTTAGAGACCCAGTACTTC
size: -
D: -
V: TRBV12-5
J: TRBJ2-5

CDR3: CASSKLSPGPQGSAFF
DNA: TGCGCCAGCAGCAAACTTAGTCCGGGACCCCAGGGGTCAGCTTTCTTT
size: -
D: -
V: TRBV5-1
J: TRBJ1-1

CDR3: CASKFEGTGNQPQHF
DNA: TGTGCCAGCAAGTTCGAGGGTACGGGCAATCAGCCCCAGCATTTT
size: few
D: -
V: TRBV6-6
J: TRBJ1-5

CDR3: CASSQGGEEGYNEQFF
DNA: TGTGCCAGCAGCCAAGGGGGCGAAGAAGGGTACAATGAGCAGTTCTTC
size: once
D: -
V: TRBV4-2
J: TRBJ2-1

CDR3: CASSHWGRQESSGANVLTF
DNA: TGTGCCAGCAGCCACTGGGGACGACAGGAATCCTCTGGGGCCAACGTCCTGACTTTC
size: -
D: -
V: TRBV3-1/TRBV3-2
J: TRBJ2-6